This is a list of T cell receptor beta chains from one sample in a study of control samples from healthy donors and cancer patients. Using immunoSEQ multiplex PCR, the repertoire was profiled, and TCRdb retains in-frame clones only, with some absent. The data show roughly 40,000 clones, 90% to 95% seen once. Sequencing was done on a sample of blood. Source of these receptors: a woman in her forties or fifties in good health. CDR3s include the opening cysteine and the closing phenylalanine or tryptophan. Each record gives: clone size, D gene, J gene, V gene, CDR3 DNA, CDR3 protein. The D gene is left open where the match is weak. The size of a clone is reported for some rows only, either as once, few or many, or as a class for expanded clones.

NA | TRBD1 | TRBJ2-2 | TRBV12-3/TRBV12-4 | TGTGCCAGCAGCCTGGGACAGGTGAAGCTGTTTTTT | CASSLGQVKLFF
NA | NA | TRBJ1-3 | TRBV27 | TGTGCCAGCAGTCCGACCCAGGGAGGCTTGGGAAACACCATATATTTT | CASSPTQGGLGNTIYF
once | TRBD1 | TRBJ2-5 | TRBV7-2 | TGTGCCAGCAGCCCTCGACAGGGAGAGGAGACCCAGTACTTC | CASSPRQGEETQYF
NA | TRBD2 | TRBJ2-3 | TRBV19 | TGTGCCAGTAGTATAGGAAGCGGGGGGGCCTTAGATACGCAGTATTTT | CASSIGSGGALDTQYF
once | TRBD1 | TRBJ2-7 | TRBV28 | TGTGCCAGCAGTTTTCAGGGGGCGTCGTACGAGCAGTACTTC | CASSFQGASYEQYF
NA | NA | TRBJ2-3 | TRBV5-1 | TGCGCCAGCAGCCCGGGACACAGCACAGATACGCAGTATTTT | CASSPGHSTDTQYF
NA | NA | TRBJ2-3 | TRBV6-4 | TGTGCCAGCAGCGTACAGGGAAGCACAGATACGCAGTATTTT | CASSVQGSTDTQYF
NA | NA | TRBJ1-3 | TRBV7-3 | TGTGCCAGCAGCTTAATTGGGGGAAACTCTGGAAACACCATATATTTT | CASSLIGGNSGNTIYF
NA | NA | TRBJ1-2 | TRBV5-8 | TGTGCCAGCAGCTCGGATTCGGGGGCAAGGGGCTACACCTTC | CASSSDSGARGYTF
few | NA | TRBJ2-2 | TRBV6-2/TRBV6-3 | TGTGCCAGCAGTTACGGGACCACGAACACCGGGGAGCTGTTTTTT | CASSYGTTNTGELFF
NA | NA | TRBJ2-3 | TRBV4-3 | TGCGCCAGCAGCCCCCATGTGAGGACAGATACGCAGTATTTT | CASSPHVRTDTQYF
NA | TRBD1 | TRBJ2-7 | TRBV27 | TGTGCCAGCAGATCTGGACAGGGCCCCGGGGAGCAGTACTTC | CASRSGQGPGEQYF
once | NA | TRBJ1-5 | TRBV29-1 | TGCAGCGTTGGGGCTGCCGGGCTAGGGCCCCAGCATTTT | CSVGAAGLGPQHF
once | NA | TRBJ1-2 | TRBV13 | TGTGCCAGCAGCCTTTGGGGCGGCTACACCTTC | CASSLWGGYTF
few | NA | TRBJ1-1 | TRBV20-1 | TGCAGTGCTAGTGGCGGATACACTGAAGCTTTCTTT | CSASGGYTEAFF